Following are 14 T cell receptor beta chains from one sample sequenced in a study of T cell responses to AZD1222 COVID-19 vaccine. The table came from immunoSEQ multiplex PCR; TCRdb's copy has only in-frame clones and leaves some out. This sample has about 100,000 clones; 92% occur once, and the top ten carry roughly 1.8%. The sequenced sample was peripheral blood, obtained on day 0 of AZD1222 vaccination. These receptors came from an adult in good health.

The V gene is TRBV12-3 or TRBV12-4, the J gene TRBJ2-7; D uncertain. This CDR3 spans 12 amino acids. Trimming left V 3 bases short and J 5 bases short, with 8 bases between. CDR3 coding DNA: TGTGCCAGCAGTTTTGTCAGCCACGAGCAGTACTTC. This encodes CASSFVSHEQYF.

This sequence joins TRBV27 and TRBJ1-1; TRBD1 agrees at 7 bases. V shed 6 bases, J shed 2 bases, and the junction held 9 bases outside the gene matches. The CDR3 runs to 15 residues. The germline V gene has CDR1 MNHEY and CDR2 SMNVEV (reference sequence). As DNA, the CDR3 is TGTGCCAGCAGCGATCGACGGGACAGAAACACTGAAGCTTTCTTT. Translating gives CASSDRRDRNTEAFF.

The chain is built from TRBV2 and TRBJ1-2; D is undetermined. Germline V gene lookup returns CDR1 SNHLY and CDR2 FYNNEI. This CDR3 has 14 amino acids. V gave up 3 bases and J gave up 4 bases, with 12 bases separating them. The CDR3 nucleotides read TGTGCCAGCAGTGATGGTGTGGGGTTCTATGGCTACACCTTC. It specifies CASSDGVGFYGYTF.

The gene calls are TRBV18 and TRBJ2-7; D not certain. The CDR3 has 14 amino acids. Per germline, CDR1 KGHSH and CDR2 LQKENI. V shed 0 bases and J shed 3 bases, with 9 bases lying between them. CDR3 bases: TGTGCCAGCTCACCACCGTCTAAGGACTACGAGCAGTACTTC. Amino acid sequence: CASSPPSKDYEQYF. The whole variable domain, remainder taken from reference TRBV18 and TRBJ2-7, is NAGVMQNPRHLVRRRGQEARLRCSPMKGHSHVYWYRQLPEEGLKFMVYLQKENIIDESGMPKERFSAEFPKEGPSILRIQQVVRGDSAAYFCASSPPSKDYEQYFGPGTRLTVT.

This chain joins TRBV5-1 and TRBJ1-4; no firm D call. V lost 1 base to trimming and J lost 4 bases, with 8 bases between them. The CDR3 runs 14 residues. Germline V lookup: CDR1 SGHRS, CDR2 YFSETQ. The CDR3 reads CASSLSEINEKLFF. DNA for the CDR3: TGCGCCAGCAGCTTGTCCGAGATTAATGAAAAACTGTTTTTT.

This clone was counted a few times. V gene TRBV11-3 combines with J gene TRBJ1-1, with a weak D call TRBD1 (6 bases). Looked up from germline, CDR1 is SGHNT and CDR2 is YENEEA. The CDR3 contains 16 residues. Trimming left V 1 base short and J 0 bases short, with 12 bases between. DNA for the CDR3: TGTGCCAGCAGCTTAGTGGCACAGGGTATGAACACTGAAGCTTTCTTT. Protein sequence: CASSLVAQGMNTEAFF.

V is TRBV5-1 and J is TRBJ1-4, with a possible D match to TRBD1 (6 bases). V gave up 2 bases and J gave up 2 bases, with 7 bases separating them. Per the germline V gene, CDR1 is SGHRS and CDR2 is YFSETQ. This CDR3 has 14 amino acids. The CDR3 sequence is CASSFTGTNEKLFF. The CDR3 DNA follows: TGCGCCAGCAGCTTCACAGGGACTAATGAAAAACTGTTTTTT.

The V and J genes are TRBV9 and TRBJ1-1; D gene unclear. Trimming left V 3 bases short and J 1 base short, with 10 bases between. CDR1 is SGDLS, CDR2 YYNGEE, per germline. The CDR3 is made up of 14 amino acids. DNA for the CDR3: TGTGCCAGCAGCGGACGGACGGGGAACACTGAAGCTTTCTTT. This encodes CASSGRTGNTEAFF.

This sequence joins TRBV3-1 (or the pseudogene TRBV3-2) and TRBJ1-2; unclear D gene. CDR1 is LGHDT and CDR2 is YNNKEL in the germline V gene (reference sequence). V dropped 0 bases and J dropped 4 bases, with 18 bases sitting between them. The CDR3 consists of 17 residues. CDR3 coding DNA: TGTGCCAGCAGCCAAGATGGAAGGAGGAGGTACGGCTATGGCTACACCTTC. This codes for CASSQDGRRRYGYGYTF.

The chain's CDR3 is CASSIPRTGGAGELFF. In DNA, the CDR3 is TGTGCCAGCAGTATACCACGGACAGGGGGGGCCGGGGAGCTGTTTTTT. The chain combines TRBV27 with TRBJ2-2; 10 bases match TRBD1. The length of the CDR3 is 16 residues. After removal of 5 bases from V and 6 bases from J, the junction contained 9 bases not matched to a gene. The V gene's germline CDR1 is MNHEY and CDR2 SMNVEV (reference sequence).

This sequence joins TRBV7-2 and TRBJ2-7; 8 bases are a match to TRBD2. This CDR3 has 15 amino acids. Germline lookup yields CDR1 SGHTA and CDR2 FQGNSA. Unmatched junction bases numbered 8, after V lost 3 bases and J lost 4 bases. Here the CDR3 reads CASSLGGTSPYEQYF. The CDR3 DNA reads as TGTGCCAGCAGCTTGGGCGGGACTAGTCCATACGAGCAGTACTTC.

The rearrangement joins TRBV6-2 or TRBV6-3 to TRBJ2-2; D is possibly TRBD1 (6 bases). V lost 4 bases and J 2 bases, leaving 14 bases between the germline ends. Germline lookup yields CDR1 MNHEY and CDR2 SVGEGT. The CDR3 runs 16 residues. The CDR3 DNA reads TGTGCCAGCAGTTCCATCCGGGACACCAACACCGGGGAGCTGTTTTTT. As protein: CASSSIRDTNTGELFF.

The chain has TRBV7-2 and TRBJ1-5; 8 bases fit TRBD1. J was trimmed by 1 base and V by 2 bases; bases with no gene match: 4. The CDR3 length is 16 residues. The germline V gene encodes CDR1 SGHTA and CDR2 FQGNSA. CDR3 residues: CASSLNGQGSNQPQHF. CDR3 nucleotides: TGTGCCAGCAGCTTAAACGGACAGGGAAGCAATCAGCCCCAGCATTTT.

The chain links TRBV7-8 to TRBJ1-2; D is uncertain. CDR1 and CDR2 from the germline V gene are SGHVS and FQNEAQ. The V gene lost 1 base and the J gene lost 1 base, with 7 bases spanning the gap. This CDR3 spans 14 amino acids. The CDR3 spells CASSLGPNNYGYTF. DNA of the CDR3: TGTGCCAGCAGCTTAGGTCCAAATAACTATGGCTACACCTTC.